This T cell receptor (beta chain) was sequenced during a study of Ad26.COV2.S vaccination and SARS-CoV-2 variants. The wider study: Ad26.COV2.S given intramuscularly, once or twice 56 days apart. Study-level results: Similar non-spike TCR breadth was seen in vaccine and placebo recipients.

Trimming removed 4 bases from V and 0 bases from J; junction bases left unmatched: 5. CDR1 is MGHRA, CDR2 YSYEKL, per germline. The CDR3 runs to 16 residues. Generated by immunoSEQ multiplex PCR, the TCRdb table keeps only in-frame clones and is missing some. The table lists 350,000 to 500,000 clones, 80% to 95% of them singletons, with 12% in the top ten. As concerns this clone: Antigen: not known.

Treatment: about 20 received Ad26.COV2.S at low or high dose, single or two shots; about 5 received placebo; per-sample allocation not given. Samples analyzed were those drawn on day 63 after the first vaccine or placebo injection. Boston hosted the donor, who was an adult aged 18-55 years. Material: peripheral blood, obtained in a trial of Ad26.COV2.S vaccine versus placebo. The sequence came from a person between 18 and 65 years old who received the Ad26.COV2.S COVID-19 vaccine or a placebo. This rearrangement joins TRBV4-1 to TRBJ2-3, with 9 bases identical to TRBD1. CDR3 sequence reads: CASSRTGTGSTDTQYF. The CDR3, as DNA: TGCGCCAGCAGCCGTACCGGGACAGGGAGCACAGATACGCAGTATTTT.